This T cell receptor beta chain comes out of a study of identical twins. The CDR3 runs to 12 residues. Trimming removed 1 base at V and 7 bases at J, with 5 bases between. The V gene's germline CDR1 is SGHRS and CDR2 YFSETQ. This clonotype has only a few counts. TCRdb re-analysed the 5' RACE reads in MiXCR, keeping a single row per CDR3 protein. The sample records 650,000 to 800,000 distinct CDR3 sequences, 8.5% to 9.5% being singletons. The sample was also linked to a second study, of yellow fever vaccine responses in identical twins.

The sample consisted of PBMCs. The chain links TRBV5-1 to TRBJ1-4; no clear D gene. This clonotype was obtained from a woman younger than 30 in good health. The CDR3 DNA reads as TGCGCCAGCAGCTTGACGTTTGAAAAACTGTTTTTT. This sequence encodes CASSLTFEKLFF.